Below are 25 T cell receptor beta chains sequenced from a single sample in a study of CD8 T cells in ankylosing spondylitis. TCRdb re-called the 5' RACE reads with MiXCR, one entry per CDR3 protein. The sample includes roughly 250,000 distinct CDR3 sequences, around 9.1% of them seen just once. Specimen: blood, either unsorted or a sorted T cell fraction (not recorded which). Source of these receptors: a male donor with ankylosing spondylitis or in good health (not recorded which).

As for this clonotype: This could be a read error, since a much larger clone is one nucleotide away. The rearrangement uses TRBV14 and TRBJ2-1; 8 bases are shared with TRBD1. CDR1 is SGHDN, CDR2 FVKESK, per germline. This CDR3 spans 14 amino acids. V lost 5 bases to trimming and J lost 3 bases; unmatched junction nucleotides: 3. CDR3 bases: TGTGCCAGCAGCTTACAGGGGGACTACAATGAGCAGTTCTTC. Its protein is CASSLQGDYNEQFF.

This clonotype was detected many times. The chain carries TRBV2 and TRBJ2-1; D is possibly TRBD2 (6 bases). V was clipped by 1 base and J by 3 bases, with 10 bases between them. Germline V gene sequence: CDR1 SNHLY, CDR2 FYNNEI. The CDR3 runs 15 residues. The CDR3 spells CASSEGAGNYNEQFF. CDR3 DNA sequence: TGTGCCAGCAGTGAAGGAGCGGGCAACTACAATGAGCAGTTCTTC. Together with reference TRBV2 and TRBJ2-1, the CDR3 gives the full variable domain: EPEVTQTPSHQVTQMGQEVILRCVPISNHLYFYWYRQILGQKVEFLVSFYNNEISEKSEIFDDQFSVERPDGSNFTLKIRSTKLEDSAMYFCASSEGAGNYNEQFFGPGTRLTVL.

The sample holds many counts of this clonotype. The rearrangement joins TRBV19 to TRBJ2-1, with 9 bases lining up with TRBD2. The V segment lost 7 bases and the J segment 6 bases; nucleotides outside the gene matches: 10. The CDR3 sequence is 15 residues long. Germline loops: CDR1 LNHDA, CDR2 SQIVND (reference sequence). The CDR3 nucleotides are TGTGCCAGTAACGGGGGACTAGCTTGGGTCAATGAGCAGTTCTTC. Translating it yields CASNGGLAWVNEQFF.

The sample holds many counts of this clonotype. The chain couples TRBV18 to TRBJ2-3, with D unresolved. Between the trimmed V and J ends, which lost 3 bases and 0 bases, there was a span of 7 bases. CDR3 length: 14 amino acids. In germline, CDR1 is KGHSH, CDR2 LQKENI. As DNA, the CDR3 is TGTGCCAGCTCACCGCAGGAAAGCACAGATACGCAGTATTTT. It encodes CASSPQESTDTQYF.

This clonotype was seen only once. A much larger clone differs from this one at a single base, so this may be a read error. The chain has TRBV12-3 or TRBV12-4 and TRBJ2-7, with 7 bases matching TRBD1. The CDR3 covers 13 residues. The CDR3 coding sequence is TGTCCCAGCAGTCCCCCAGGGGGCTACGAGCAGTACTTC. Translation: CPSSPPGGYEQYF.

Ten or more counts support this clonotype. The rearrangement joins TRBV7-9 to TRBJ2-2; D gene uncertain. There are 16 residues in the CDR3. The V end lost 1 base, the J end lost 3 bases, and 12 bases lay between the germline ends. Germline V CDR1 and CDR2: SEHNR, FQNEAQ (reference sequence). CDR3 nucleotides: TGTGCCAGCAGCTTAGTCGATGGCAGATACACCGGGGAGCTGTTTTTT. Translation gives CASSLVDGRYTGELFF.

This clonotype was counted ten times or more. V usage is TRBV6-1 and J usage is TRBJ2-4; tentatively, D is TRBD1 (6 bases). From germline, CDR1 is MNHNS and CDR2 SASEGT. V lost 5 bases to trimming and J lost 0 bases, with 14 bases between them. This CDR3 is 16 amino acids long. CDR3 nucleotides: TGTGCCAGCAGTCCACAGGGCCGGGGAGCCAAAAACATTCAGTACTTC. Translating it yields CASSPQGRGAKNIQYF.

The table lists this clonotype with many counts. The CDR3 DNA reads TGTGCCAGCAGTTTAGGGGCGGCTAGCGGGGGCCCTGTCACAGATACGCAGTATTTT. Protein: CASSLGAASGGPVTDTQYF. This sequence joins TRBV27 and TRBJ2-3, with 10 bases lining up with TRBD2. CDR3 length equals 19 residues. Germline V CDR1 and CDR2: MNHEY, SMNVEV (reference sequence). With V trimmed by 2 bases and J by 2 bases, 13 bases remained unmatched.

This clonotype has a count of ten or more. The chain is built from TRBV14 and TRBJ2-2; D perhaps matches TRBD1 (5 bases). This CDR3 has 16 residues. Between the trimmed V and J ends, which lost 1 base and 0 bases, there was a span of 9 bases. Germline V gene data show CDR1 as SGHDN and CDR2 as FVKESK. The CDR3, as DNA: TGTGCCAGCAGCCAAGGGGGCAGGCCGAACACCGGGGAGCTGTTTTTT. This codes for CASSQGGRPNTGELFF.

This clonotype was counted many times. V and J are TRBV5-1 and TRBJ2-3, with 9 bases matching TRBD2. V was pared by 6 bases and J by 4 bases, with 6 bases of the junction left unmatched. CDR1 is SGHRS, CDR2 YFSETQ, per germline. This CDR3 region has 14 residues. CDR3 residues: CASMWREGPDTQYF. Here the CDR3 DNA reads TGCGCCAGCATGTGGCGGGAGGGTCCAGATACGCAGTATTTT. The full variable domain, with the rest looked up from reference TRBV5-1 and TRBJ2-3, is KAGVTQTPRYLIKTRGQQVTLSCSPISGHRSVSWYQQTPGQGLQFLFEYFSETQRNKGNFPGRFSGRQFSNSRSEMNVSTLELGDSALYLCASMWREGPDTQYFGPGTRLTVL.

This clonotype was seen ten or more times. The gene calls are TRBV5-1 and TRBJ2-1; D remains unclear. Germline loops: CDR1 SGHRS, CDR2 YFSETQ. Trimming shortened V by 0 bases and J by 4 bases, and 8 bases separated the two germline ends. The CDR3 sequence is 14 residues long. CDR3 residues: CASSLGADYNEQFF. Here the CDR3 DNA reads TGCGCCAGCAGCTTGGGGGCGGATTACAATGAGCAGTTCTTC.

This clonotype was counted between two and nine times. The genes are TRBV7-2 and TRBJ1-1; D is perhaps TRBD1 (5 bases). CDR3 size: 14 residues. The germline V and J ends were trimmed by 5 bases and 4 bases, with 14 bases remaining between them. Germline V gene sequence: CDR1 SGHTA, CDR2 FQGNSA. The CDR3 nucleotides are TGTGCCAGCAGCGGAGTGGGGGGTCCCACTGAAGCTTTCTTT. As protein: CASSGVGGPTEAFF.

The CDR3 here is CASSFRRQETQYF. The CDR3 nucleotides read TGTGCCAGCAGTTTTCGGCGGCAAGAGACCCAGTACTTC. The chain links TRBV27 to TRBJ2-5; D uncertain. Between the trimmed V and J ends, which lost 3 bases and 2 bases, there was a span of 7 bases. CDR3 length: 13 residues. CDR1 is MNHEY and CDR2 is SMNVEV in the germline V gene (reference sequence).

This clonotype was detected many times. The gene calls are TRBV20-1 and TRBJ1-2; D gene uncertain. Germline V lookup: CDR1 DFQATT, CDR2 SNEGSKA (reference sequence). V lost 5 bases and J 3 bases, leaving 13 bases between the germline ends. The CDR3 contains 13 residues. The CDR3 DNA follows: TGCAGTGCTGAGACCTGGAATGACTATGGCTACACCTTC. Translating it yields CSAETWNDYGYTF.

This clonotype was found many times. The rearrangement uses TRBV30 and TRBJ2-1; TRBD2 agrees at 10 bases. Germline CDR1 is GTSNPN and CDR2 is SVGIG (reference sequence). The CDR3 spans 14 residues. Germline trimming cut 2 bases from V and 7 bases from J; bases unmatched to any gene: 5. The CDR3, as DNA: TGTGCCTGGAGTACTAGCGGGGTTAGAAATGAGCAGTTCTTC. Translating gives CAWSTSGVRNEQFF.

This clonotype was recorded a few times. CDR3 loop: CAWSGLLYNEQFF. CDR3 DNA sequence: TGTGCCTGGAGTGGGCTTCTGTACAATGAGCAGTTCTTC. V usage is TRBV30 and J usage is TRBJ2-1; no clear D. V was clipped by 1 base and J by 4 bases, with 8 bases between them. The germline V gene has CDR1 GTSNPN and CDR2 SVGIG (reference sequence). This CDR3 has 13 amino acids.

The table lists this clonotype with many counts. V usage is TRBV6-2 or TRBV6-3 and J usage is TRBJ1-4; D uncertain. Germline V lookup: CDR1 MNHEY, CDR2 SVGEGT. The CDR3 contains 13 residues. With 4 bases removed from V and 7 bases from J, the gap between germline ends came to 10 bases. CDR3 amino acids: CASSFGSFEKLFF. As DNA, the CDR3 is TGTGCCAGCAGTTTCGGTAGCTTTGAAAAACTGTTTTTT.

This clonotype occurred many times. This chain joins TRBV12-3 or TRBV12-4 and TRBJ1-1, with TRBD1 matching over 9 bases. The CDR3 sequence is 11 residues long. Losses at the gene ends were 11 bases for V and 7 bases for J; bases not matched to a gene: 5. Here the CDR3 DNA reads TGTGCCGGGGGACAGGGAATTGAAGCTTTCTTT. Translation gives CAGGQGIEAFF.

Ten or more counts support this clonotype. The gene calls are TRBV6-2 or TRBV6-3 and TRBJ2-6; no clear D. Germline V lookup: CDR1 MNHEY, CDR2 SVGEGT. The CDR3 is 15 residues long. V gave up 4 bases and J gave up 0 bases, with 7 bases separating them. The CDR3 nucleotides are TGTGCCAGCAGTTTTGTCGACTCTGGGGCCAACGTCCTGACTTTC. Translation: CASSFVDSGANVLTF.

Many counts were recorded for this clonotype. The CDR3: CASSLAQGDGYTF. As DNA, the CDR3 is TGTGCCAGCAGTTTAGCGCAGGGGGATGGCTACACCTTC. The V and J genes are TRBV12-3 or TRBV12-4 and TRBJ1-2; 7 bases are a match to TRBD1. J lost 6 bases, V lost 0 bases, and 1 base had no gene match. The CDR3 contains 13 residues.

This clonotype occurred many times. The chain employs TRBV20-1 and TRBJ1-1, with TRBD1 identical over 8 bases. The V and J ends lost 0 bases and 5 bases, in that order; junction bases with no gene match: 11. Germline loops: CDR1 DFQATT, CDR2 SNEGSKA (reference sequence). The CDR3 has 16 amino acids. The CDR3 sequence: CSARDTWKQGVTEAFF. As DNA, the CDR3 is TGCAGTGCTAGAGATACGTGGAAACAGGGGGTAACTGAAGCTTTCTTT.

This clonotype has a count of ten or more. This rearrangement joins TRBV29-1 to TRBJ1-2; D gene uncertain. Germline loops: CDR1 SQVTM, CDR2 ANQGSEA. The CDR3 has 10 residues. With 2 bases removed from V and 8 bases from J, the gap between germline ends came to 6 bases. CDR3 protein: CSVERDGYTF. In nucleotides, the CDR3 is TGCAGCGTTGAACGCGACGGCTACACCTTC.

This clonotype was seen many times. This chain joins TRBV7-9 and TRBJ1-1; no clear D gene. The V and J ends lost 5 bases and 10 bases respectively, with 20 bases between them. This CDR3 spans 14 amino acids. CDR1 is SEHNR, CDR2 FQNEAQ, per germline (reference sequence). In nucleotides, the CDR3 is TGTGCCAGCAGCCCAGACCGGACTGACACAGTAGCTTTCTTT. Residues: CASSPDRTDTVAFF.

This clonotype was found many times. CDR3 in amino acids: CATSRPEATGDTQYF. The CDR3 coding sequence is TGTGCCACCAGCAGGCCGGAAGCCACTGGGGATACGCAGTATTTT. This chain joins TRBV15 and TRBJ2-3; D gene unclear. V gave up 3 bases and J gave up 6 bases, with 16 bases separating them. This CDR3 region has 15 residues. Looked up from germline, CDR1 is LNHNV and CDR2 is YYDKDF (reference sequence).

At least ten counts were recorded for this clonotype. Written as DNA, the CDR3 is TGCAGTGCTAGAGATCGGGTAGCGGACAATGAGCAGTTCTTC. This encodes CSARDRVADNEQFF. This chain connects TRBV20-1 to TRBJ2-1, with a tentative D call TRBD2 (6 bases). The CDR3 is 14 residues long. CDR1 is DFQATT and CDR2 is SNEGSKA in the germline V gene (reference sequence). V was clipped by 0 bases and J by 5 bases, with 11 bases between them.